This T cell receptor (beta chain) comes out of a study of blood T cells in healthy people across ages. A second 7 to 11 cycle PCR used barcoded and J-beta primers. Sequencing of every sample gave 3 million or more CDR3-containing paired-end reads. TCRdb re-analysed the 5' RACE reads in MiXCR, keeping a single row per CDR3 protein. The sample comprises 650,000 to 800,000 distinct CDR3 sequences, 44% of which are singletons, and under 20% rests with the top ten. Each sample gave at least 6 million isolated PBMCs. There were at least 5 micrograms of total RNA extracted from every sample. The ends were cut back, 8 bases at V and 0 bases at J, with 20 bases in the middle. The CDR3 extends over 18 amino acids. CDR1 and CDR2 from the germline V gene are MNHNS and SASEGT.

This TCR came from a man in his 60s in good health. The sequencing sample was made of blood. The chain employs TRBV6-1 and TRBJ2-6; tentatively, D is TRBD2 (7 bases). In nucleotides, the CDR3 is TGTGCCAGCCGGTTCGGGGGGACATGGGTCTCTGGGGCCAACGTCCTGACTTTC. It specifies CASRFGGTWVSGANVLTF.